This section outlines one TCR beta chain sequence together with its context. This sample was included in a study of post-analysis software for immune sequencing data. Germline trimming cut 0 bases from V and 5 bases from J; bases unmatched to any gene: 10. CDR1 is MGHRA and CDR2 is YSYEKL in the germline V gene. This CDR3 is 17 amino acids long. Prepared TCR beta cDNA libraries contained unique molecular identifiers. TCRdb re-analysed the PCR reads in MiXCR, keeping a single row per CDR3 protein. The sample has under 200,000 distinct CDR3 sequences, 35% to 40% seen once. The receptor comes from a girl aged 10 to 17 with multiple sclerosis. The specimen was blood, collected after autologous hematopoietic stem cell transplantation. This chain connects TRBV4-1 to TRBJ2-7; 10 bases map to TRBD2. CDR3 amino acids: CASSQDRQAGGFDEQYF. Here the CDR3 DNA reads TGCGCCAGCAGCCAAGATCGGCAAGCGGGAGGGTTCGACGAGCAGTACTTC.